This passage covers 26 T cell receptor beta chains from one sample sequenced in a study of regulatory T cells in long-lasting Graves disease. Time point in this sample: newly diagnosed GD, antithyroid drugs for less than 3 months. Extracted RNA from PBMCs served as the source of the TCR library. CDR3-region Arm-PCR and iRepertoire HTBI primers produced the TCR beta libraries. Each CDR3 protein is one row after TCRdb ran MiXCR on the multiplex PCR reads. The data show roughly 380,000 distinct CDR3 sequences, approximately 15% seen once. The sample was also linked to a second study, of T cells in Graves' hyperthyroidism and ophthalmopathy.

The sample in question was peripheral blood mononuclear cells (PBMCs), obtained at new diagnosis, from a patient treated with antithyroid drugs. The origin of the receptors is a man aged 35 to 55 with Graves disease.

CDR3 DNA sequence: TGTGCCAGTAGTATGGGCCGGGCGACCTACGAGCAGTACTTC. Translation gives CASSMGRATYEQYF. The chain links TRBV19 to TRBJ2-7, with D unresolved. Germline V gene sequence: CDR1 LNHDA, CDR2 SQIVND (reference sequence). This CDR3 region has 14 residues. Deletions cut 3 bases from V and 2 bases from J, with 11 bases between.

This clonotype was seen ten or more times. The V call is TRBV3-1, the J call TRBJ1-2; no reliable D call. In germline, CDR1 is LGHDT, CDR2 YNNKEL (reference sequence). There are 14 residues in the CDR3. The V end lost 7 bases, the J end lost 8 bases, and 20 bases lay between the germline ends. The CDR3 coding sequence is TGTGCCAGCACGCCTAAGGGCCACGCTGGGGGCTACACCTTC. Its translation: CASTPKGHAGGYTF.

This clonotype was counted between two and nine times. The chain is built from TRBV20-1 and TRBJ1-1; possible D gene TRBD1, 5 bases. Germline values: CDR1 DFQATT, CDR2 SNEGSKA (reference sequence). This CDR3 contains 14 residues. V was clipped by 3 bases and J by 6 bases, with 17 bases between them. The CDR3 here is CSARGPLVSAEAFF. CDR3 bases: TGCAGTGCTAGGGGACCCCTCGTAAGCGCTGAAGCTTTCTTT.

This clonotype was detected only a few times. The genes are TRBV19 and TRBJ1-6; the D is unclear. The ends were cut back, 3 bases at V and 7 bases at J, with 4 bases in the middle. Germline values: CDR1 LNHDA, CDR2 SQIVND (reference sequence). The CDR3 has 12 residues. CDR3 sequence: CASSMWNSPLHF. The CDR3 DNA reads TGTGCCAGTAGTATGTGGAATTCACCCCTCCACTTT.

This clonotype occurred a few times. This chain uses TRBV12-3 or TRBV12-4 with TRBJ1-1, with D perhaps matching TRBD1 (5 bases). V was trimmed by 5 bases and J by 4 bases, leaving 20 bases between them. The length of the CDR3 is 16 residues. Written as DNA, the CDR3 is TGTGCCAGCAGTCCAAGACAGCGAGGGTGGGTCACTGAAGCTTTCTTT. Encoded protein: CASSPRQRGWVTEAFF.

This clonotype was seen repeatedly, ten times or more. The CDR3 protein is CASSEGSGHGYTF. DNA of the CDR3: TGTGCCAGCAGTGAGGGGTCCGGTCATGGCTACACCTTC. The chain combines TRBV2 with TRBJ1-2; no clear D. The germline gives CDR1 SNHLY, CDR2 FYNNEI. The CDR3 has 13 amino acids. V lost 3 bases to trimming and J lost 6 bases, with 11 bases between them.

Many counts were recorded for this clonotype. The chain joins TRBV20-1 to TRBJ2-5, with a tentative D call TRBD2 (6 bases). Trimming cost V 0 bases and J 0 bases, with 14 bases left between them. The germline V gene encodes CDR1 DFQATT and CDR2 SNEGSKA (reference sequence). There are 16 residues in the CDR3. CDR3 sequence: CSARDEGRGHQETQYF. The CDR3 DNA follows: TGCAGTGCTAGAGATGAGGGGCGGGGCCACCAAGAGACCCAGTACTTC.

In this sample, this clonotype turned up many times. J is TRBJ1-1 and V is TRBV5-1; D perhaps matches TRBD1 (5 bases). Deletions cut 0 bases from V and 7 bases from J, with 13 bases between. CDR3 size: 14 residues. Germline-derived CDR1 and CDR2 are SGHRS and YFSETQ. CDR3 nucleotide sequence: TGCGCCAGCAGCTTGGCAACCGGGACGGGTGAAGCTTTCTTT. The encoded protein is CASSLATGTGEAFF.

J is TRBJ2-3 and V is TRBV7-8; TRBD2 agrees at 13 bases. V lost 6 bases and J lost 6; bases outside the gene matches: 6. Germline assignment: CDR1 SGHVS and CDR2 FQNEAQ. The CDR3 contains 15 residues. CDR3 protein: CASRPTSGGGDTQYF. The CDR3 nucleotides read TGTGCCAGCAGACCCACTAGCGGGGGGGGGGATACGCAGTATTTT.

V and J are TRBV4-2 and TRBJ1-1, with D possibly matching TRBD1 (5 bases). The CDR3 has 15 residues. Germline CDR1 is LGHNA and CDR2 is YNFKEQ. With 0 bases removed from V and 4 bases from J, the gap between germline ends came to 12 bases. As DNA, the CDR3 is TGTGCCAGCAGCCAAGATTGGCGGGGGAGCACTGAAGCTTTCTTT. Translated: CASSQDWRGSTEAFF.

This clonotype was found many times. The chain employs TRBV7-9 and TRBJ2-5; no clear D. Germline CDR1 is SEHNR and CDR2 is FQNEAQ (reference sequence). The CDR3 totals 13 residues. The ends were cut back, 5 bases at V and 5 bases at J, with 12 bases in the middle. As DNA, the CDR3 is TGTGCCAGCAGCAACCAAGCCAGGGAGACCCAGTACTTC. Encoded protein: CASSNQARETQYF. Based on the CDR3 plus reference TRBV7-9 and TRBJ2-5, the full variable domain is DTGVSQNPRHKITKRGQNVTFRCDPISEHNRLYWYRQTLGQGPEFLTYFQNEAQLEKSRLLSDRFSAERPKGSFSTLEIQRTEQGDSAMYLCASSNQARETQYFGPGTRLLVL.

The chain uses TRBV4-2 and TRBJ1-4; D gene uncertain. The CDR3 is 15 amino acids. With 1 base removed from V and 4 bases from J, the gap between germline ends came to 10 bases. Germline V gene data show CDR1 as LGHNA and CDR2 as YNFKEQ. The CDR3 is CASSQGGKVNEKLFF. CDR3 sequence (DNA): TGTGCCAGCAGCCAAGGAGGGAAGGTTAATGAAAAACTGTTTTTT.

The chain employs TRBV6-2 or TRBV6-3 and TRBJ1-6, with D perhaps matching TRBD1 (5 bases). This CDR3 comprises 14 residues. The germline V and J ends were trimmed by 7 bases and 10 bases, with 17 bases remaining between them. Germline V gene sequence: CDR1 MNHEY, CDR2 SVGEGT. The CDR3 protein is CASKRDGFWSPLHF. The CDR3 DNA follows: TGTGCCAGCAAAAGGGACGGATTTTGGTCACCCCTCCACTTT.

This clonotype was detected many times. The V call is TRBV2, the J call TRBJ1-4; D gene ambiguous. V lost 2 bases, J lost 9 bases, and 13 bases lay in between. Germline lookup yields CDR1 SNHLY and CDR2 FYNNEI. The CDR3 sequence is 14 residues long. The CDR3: CASSELFTEQKLFF. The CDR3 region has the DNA TGTGCCAGCAGTGAATTGTTCACGGAACAAAAACTGTTTTTT. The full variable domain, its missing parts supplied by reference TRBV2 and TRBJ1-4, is EPEVTQTPSHQVTQMGQEVILRCVPISNHLYFYWYRQILGQKVEFLVSFYNNEISEKSEIFDDQFSVERPDGSNFTLKIRSTKLEDSAMYFCASSELFTEQKLFFGSGTQLSVL.

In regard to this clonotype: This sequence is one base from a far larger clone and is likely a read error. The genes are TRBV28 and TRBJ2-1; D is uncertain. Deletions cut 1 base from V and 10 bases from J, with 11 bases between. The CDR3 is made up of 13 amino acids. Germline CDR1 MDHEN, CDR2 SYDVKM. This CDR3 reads CASSLYGPYEQFF. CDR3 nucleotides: TGTGCCAGCAGTTTATACGGACCCTACGAGCAGTTCTTC.

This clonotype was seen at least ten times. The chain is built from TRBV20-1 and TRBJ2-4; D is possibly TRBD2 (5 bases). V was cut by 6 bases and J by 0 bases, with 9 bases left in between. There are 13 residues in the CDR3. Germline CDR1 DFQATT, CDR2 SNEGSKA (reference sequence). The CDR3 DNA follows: TGCAGTGCAAACGGGGTAGCCAAAAACATTCAGTACTTC. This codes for CSANGVAKNIQYF.

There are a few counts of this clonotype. In nucleotides, the CDR3 is TGTGCCAGCGGACCGAACAGGGTTGGAAACACCATATATTTT. Amino acids: CASGPNRVGNTIYF. The gene calls are TRBV2 and TRBJ1-3, with D tentatively TRBD1 (6 bases). Per the germline V gene, CDR1 is SNHLY and CDR2 is FYNNEI. The ends were cut back, 8 bases at V and 3 bases at J, with 14 bases in the middle. The CDR3 has 14 amino acids. Drawing the rest from reference TRBV2 and TRBJ1-3, the complete variable domain is EPEVTQTPSHQVTQMGQEVILRCVPISNHLYFYWYRQILGQKVEFLVSFYNNEISEKSEIFDDQFSVERPDGSNFTLKIRSTKLEDSAMYFCASGPNRVGNTIYFGEGSWLTVV.

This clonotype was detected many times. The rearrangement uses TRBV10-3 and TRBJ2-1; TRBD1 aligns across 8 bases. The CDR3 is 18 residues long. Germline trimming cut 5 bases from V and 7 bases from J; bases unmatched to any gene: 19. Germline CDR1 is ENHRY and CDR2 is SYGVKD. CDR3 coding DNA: TGTGCCATCAGTACCCGGACAGGGCGCCTTAGGAGGGGTAATGAGCAGTTCTTC. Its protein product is CAISTRTGRLRRGNEQFF.

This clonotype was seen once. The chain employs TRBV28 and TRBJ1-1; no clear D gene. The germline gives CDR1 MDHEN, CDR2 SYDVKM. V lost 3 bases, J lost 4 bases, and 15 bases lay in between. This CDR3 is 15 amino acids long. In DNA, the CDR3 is TGTGCCAGCAGTTTGTCCGGGTCAAGAAGCACTGAAGCTTTCTTT. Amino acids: CASSLSGSRSTEAFF.

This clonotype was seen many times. CDR3 protein: CASTGRSSTDTQYF. The CDR3 bases are TGTGCCAGCACCGGTCGGAGTAGCACAGATACGCAGTATTTT. The chain is built from TRBV28 and TRBJ2-3; D unresolved. The CDR3 covers 14 residues. V was clipped by 7 bases and J by 0 bases, with 11 bases between them. Per the germline V gene, CDR1 is MDHEN and CDR2 is SYDVKM.

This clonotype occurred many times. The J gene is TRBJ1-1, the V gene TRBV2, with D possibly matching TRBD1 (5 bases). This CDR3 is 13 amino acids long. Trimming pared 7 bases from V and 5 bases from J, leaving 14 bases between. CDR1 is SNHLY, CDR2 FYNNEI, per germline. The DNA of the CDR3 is TGTGCCAGCACTTGGGACCAGGAGACTGAAGCTTTCTTT. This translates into CASTWDQETEAFF.

In nucleotides, the CDR3 is TGTGCCAGCAGCACCACCCACGAGGGATATGGCTACACCTTC. The encoded protein is CASSTTHEGYGYTF. The chain couples TRBV7-9 to TRBJ1-2; D is ambiguous. The germline V gene encodes CDR1 SEHNR and CDR2 FQNEAQ (reference sequence). Trimming shortened V by 5 bases and J by 5 bases, and 15 bases separated the two germline ends. The CDR3 covers 14 residues.

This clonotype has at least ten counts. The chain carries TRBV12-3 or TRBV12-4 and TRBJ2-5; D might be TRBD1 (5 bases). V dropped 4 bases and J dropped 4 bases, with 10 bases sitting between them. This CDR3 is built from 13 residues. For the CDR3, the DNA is TGTGCCAGCAGTTGGGGCCAGAGAGAGACCCAGTACTTC. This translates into CASSWGQRETQYF.

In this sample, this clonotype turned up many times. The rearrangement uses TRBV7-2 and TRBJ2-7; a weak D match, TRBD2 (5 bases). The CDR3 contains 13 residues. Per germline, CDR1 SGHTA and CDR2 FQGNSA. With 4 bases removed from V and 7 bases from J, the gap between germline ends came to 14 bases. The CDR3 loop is CASSSYRGGEQYF. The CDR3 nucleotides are TGTGCCAGCAGCTCGTACCGGGGTGGAGAGCAGTACTTC. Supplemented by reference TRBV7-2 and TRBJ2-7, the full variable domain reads GAGVSQSPSNKVTEKGKDVELRCDPISGHTALYWYRQSLGQGLEFLIYFQGNSAPDKSGLPSDRFSAERTGGSVSTLTIQRTQQEDSAVYLCASSSYRGGEQYFGPGTRLTVT.

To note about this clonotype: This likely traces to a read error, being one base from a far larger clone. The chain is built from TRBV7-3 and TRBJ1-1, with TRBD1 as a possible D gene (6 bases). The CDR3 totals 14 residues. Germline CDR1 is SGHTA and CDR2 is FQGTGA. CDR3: CAGSFRGGNTEAFF. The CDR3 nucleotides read TGTGCCGGCAGCTTCAGGGGAGGGAACACTGAAGCTTTCTTT.

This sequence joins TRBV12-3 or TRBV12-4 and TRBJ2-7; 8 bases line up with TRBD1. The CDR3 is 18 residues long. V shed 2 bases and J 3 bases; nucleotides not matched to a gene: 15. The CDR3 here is CASSLSGVWGQENYEQYF. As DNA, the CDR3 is TGTGCCAGCAGTTTAAGTGGAGTGTGGGGACAGGAGAACTACGAGCAGTACTTC.